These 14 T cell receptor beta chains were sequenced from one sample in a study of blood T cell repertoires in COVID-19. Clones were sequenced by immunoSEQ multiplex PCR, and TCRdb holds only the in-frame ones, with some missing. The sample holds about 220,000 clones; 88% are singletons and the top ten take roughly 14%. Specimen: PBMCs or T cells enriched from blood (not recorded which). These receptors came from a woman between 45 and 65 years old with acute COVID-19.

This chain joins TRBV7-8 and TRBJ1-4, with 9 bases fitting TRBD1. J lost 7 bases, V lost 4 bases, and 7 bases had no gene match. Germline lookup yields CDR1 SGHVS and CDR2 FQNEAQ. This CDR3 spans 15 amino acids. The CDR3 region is CASSSRDRASEKLFF. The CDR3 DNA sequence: TGTGCCAGCAGCTCAAGGGACAGGGCGAGTGAAAAACTGTTTTTT.

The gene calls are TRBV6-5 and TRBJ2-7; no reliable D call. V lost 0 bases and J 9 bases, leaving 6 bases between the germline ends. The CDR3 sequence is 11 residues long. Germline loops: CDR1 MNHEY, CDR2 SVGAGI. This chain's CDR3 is CASSYSTVQYF. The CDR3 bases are TGTGCCAGCAGTTACTCGACTGTGCAGTACTTC.

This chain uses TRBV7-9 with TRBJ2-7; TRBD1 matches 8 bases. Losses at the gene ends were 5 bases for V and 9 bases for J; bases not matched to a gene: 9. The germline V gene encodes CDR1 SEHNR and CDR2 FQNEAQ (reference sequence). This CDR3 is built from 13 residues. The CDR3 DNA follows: TGTGCCAGCAGCGTAGGACAGGGATCCGGGCAGTACTTC. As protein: CASSVGQGSGQYF.

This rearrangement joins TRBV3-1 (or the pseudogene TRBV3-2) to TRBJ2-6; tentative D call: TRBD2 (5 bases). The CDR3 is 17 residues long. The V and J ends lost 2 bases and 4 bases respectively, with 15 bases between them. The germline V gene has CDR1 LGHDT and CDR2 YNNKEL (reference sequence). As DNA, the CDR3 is TGTGCCAGCAGCCAATGGAATCGCGTAGCGGGGGCCAACGTCCTGACTTTC. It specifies CASSQWNRVAGANVLTF.

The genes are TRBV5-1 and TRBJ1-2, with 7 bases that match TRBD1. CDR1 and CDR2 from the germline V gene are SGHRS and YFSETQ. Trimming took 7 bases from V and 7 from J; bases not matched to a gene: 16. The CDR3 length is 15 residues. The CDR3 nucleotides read TGCGCCAGCGGCAAGAACTACAGGGGTAGCTCTGGCTACACCTTC. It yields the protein CASGKNYRGSSGYTF.

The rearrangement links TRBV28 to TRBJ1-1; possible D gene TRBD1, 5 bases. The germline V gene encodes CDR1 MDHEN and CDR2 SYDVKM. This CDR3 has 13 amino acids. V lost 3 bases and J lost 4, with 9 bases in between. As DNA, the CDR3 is TGTGCCAGCAGTTTGAACGGGGGCACTGAAGCTTTCTTT. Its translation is CASSLNGGTEAFF.

The CDR3 here is CASRTHGGEINQPQHF. Written as DNA, the CDR3 is TGTGCCAGTAGGACCCACGGGGGTGAGATTAATCAGCCCCAGCATTTT. This chain links TRBV19 with TRBJ1-5; the D gene is possibly TRBD1 (5 bases). V was cut by 6 bases and J by 4 bases, with 19 bases left in between. The CDR3 length is 16 residues. Germline V gene data show CDR1 as LNHDA and CDR2 as SQIVND (reference sequence).

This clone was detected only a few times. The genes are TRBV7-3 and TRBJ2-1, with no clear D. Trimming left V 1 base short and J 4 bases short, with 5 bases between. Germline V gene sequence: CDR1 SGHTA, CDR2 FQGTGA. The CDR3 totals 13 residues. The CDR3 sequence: CASSLRQYNEQFF. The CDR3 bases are TGTGCCAGCAGCTTAAGGCAGTACAATGAGCAGTTCTTC.

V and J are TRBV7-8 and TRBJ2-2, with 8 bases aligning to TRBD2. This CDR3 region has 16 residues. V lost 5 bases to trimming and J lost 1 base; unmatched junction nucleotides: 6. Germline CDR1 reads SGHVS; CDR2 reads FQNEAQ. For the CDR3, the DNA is TGTGCCAGCAGCAGGGGAGCGGGGGTGAACACCGGGGAGCTGTTTTTT. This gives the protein CASSRGAGVNTGELFF.

CDR3 protein: CASIPGTGGEQYF. As DNA, the CDR3 is TGTGCCAGTATTCCCGGGACAGGGGGCGAGCAGTACTTC. J is TRBJ2-7 and V is TRBV12-3 or TRBV12-4; 11 nucleotides agree with TRBD1. CDR3 length: 13 residues. After removal of 9 bases from V and 6 bases from J, the junction contained 7 bases not matched to a gene.

CDR3: CASSQSSGRDYEQYF. As DNA, the CDR3 is TGCGCCAGCAGCCAAAGTAGCGGGAGGGACTACGAGCAGTACTTC. This chain joins TRBV4-3 and TRBJ2-7, with 11 nucleotides matching TRBD2. Unmatched junction bases numbered 3, after V lost 2 bases and J lost 3 bases. The V gene's germline CDR1 is LGHNA and CDR2 YSLEER. This CDR3 is built from 15 residues.

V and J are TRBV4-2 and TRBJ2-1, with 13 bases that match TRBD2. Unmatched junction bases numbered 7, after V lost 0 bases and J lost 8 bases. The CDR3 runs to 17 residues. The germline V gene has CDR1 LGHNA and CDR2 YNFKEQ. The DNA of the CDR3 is TGTGCCAGCAGCCAAGAGGGAATACTAGCGGGAGGGGATGAGCAGTTCTTC. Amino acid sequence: CASSQEGILAGGDEQFF.

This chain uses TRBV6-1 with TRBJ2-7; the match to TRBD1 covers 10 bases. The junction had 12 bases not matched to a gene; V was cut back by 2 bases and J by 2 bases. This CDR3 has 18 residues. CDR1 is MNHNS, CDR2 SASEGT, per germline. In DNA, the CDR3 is TGTGCCAGCAGTGAAAGGGACAGGGGTTACGTGGAACCCTACGAGCAGTACTTC. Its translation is CASSERDRGYVEPYEQYF.

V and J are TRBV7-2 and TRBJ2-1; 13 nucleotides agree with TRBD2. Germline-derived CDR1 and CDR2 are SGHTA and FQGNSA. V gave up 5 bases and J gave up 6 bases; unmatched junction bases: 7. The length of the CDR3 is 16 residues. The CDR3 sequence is CASSARTSGRGNEQFF. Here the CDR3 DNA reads TGTGCCAGCAGCGCGCGGACTAGCGGGAGAGGCAATGAGCAGTTCTTC.